The sequence of this T cell receptor (beta chain) was determined in a study of T cell changes during pregnancy in multiple sclerosis. TCRdb keeps only in-frame clones here, not all; method: immunoSEQ multiplex PCR. The sample has 50,000 to 70,000 clones, 93% seen once; the top ten hold about 1.8%. This clone has just one count. Germline trimming cut 5 bases from V and 0 bases from J; bases unmatched to any gene: 8. Germline CDR1 reads SGHVS; CDR2 reads FNYEAQ. The CDR3 totals 16 residues. The genes are TRBV7-6 and TRBJ2-3; the match to TRBD1 covers 7 bases. The specimen was peripheral blood, collected after pregnancy. The receptor's source is a female donor with multiple sclerosis, enrolled in a pregnancy study. The CDR3 spells CASSHDRASSTDTQYF. In nucleotides, the CDR3 is TGTGCCAGCAGCCACGACAGGGCTAGCAGCACAGATACGCAGTATTTT.